The present TCR beta chain was sequenced within a study of blood T cell repertoires in COVID-19. Generated by immunoSEQ multiplex PCR, the TCRdb table keeps only in-frame clones and is missing some. The sample lists about 60,000 clones, 70% to 85% occurring once. The CDR3 is 17 residues long. V shed 0 bases and J shed 10 bases, with 22 bases lying between them. The germline V gene has CDR1 LGHNA and CDR2 YSLEER. Sequencing was done on a sample of peripheral blood. The origin of this receptor is a woman aged 65 to 85 with acute or convalescent COVID-19. The chain combines TRBV4-3 with TRBJ2-1, with a tentative D call TRBD1 (6 bases). CDR3 residues: CASSQEFGGHATSEQFF. CDR3 bases: TGCGCCAGCAGCCAAGAGTTTGGGGGCCACGCTACAAGCGAGCAGTTCTTC.